This T cell receptor (beta chain) stems from a study of T cells in women clearing cervical HPV infection. Study-wide results and caveats: Unknown T-cell numbers per sample may underlie the richness differences.

With respect to this clone: Its antigen is currently unknown.

Each participant carried one incident cervical HPV16 infection only. TCRdb keeps only in-frame clones here, not all; method: immunoSEQ multiplex PCR. This sample's table has about 20,000 clones. The sequencing input was blood buffy coat. This receptor was taken from a woman between 18 and 75 years old with a cervical HPV16 infection that either progressed to CIN3+ or cleared (not recorded which).

The CDR3 is CAISGGTGTQETQYF. Incomplete CDR3 DNA: TGTGCCATCAGTGGGGGGACAGGGACCCAGGAGACC. The V call is TRBV10-3, the J call TRBJ2-5, with 9 bases aligning to TRBD1. The CDR3 end is not reached by the read, which stops 3 residues before it; the germline J gene fills it in. Losses at the gene ends were 4 bases for V and 5 bases for J; bases not matched to a gene: 8. The length of the CDR3 is 15 residues. Germline lookup yields CDR1 ENHRY and CDR2 SYGVKD.